The 11 T cell receptor beta chains listed next were all sequenced from one sample in a study of shared T cell receptors in the human thymus. TCRdb keeps only in-frame clones here, not all; method: immunoSEQ multiplex PCR. The data hold 600,000 or so clones, with around 87% observed a single time. These records were also assigned to another study, of human thymus T cells.

What was sequenced was thymocytes. The origin of the receptors is a boy under two years old with a congenital heart defect.

The chain couples TRBV28 to TRBJ2-2; 8 nucleotides agree with TRBD1. The CDR3 runs to 17 residues. Germline CDR1 MDHEN, CDR2 SYDVKM. J gave up 0 bases and V 2 bases, and 5 bases lay outside the gene matches. CDR3 sequence: CASSLNQGASNTGELFF. The DNA of the CDR3 is TGTGCCAGCAGTTTAAACCAGGGGGCCTCGAACACCGGGGAGCTGTTTTTT.

The chain carries TRBV5-1 and TRBJ1-2; a weak D match, TRBD1 (6 bases). Between the trimmed V and J ends, which lost 4 bases and 6 bases, there was a span of 13 bases. The germline CDR1 and CDR2 sequences are SGHRS and YFSETQ. The CDR3 runs 13 residues. As DNA, the CDR3 is TGCGCCAGCAGCCTAGGCGGACAGAATGGCTACACCTTC. This translates into CASSLGGQNGYTF.

This clone has only a few counts. The chain links TRBV4-3 to TRBJ2-1, with D perhaps matching TRBD2 (6 bases). Per germline, CDR1 LGHNA and CDR2 YSLEER. The CDR3 loop spans 14 amino acids. V was clipped by 4 bases and J by 10 bases, with 17 bases between them. CDR3 coding DNA: TGCGCCAGCAGCCCTCAGCAGGTCGGGGGAGAGCAGTTCTTC. Residues: CASSPQQVGGEQFF.

The CDR3 DNA sequence: TGCGCCAGCAGCCAAGGAGCCCTAACAGGGGTTGTGCACTATGGCTACACCTTC. It translates to CASSQGALTGVVHYGYTF. The gene calls are TRBV4-1 and TRBJ1-2; TRBD1 agrees at 7 bases. Per the germline V gene, CDR1 is MGHRA and CDR2 is YSYEKL. The CDR3 has 18 residues. V shed 1 base and J 3 bases; nucleotides not matched to a gene: 14.

The chain joins TRBV11-1 to TRBJ2-3; TRBD2 matches 10 bases. V lost 1 base to trimming and J lost 1 base; unmatched junction nucleotides: 5. Germline loops: CDR1 SGHAT, CDR2 FQDESV (reference sequence). This CDR3 is 17 amino acids long. CDR3 sequence: CASSLGHLAGGTDTQYF. The CDR3 DNA follows: TGTGCCAGCAGCTTAGGTCATCTAGCGGGGGGCACAGATACGCAGTATTTT.

This clone appeared once. The chain uses TRBV30 and TRBJ1-2; no clear D gene. V was clipped by 3 bases and J by 0 bases, with 5 bases between them. The CDR3 is made up of 12 amino acids. Germline loops: CDR1 GTSNPN, CDR2 SVGIG (reference sequence). The CDR3 reads CAWRGANYGYTF. CDR3 nucleotide sequence: TGTGCCTGGAGGGGCGCTAACTATGGCTACACCTTC.

This clone occurred a few times. The V and J genes are TRBV18 and TRBJ2-7; tentative D call: TRBD1 (5 bases). Trimming removed 3 bases at V and 3 bases at J, with 12 bases between. This CDR3 comprises 14 residues. The V gene's germline CDR1 is KGHSH and CDR2 LQKENI. CDR3 residues: CASSPERQYYEQYF. CDR3 sequence (DNA): TGTGCCAGCTCACCTGAGAGACAGTACTACGAGCAGTACTTC.

V is TRBV28 and J is TRBJ2-2; 9 bases are a match to TRBD1. V was clipped by 6 bases and J by 5 bases; unmatched bases: 7. The germline V gene has CDR1 MDHEN and CDR2 SYDVKM. The CDR3 is 15 amino acids. Here the CDR3 reads CASSFGQGRTGELFF. CDR3 DNA sequence: TGTGCCAGCAGCTTCGGACAGGGGCGGACCGGGGAGCTGTTTTTT.

The J gene is TRBJ2-5, the V gene TRBV7-8, with 7 bases that match TRBD1. This CDR3 spans 14 amino acids. J was trimmed by 4 bases and V by 0 bases; bases with no gene match: 2. Germline CDR1 SGHVS, CDR2 FQNEAQ. CDR3 amino acids: CASSLAHRGETQYF. CDR3 DNA: TGTGCCAGCAGCTTAGCTCACAGGGGAGAGACCCAGTACTTC. Full variable domain (remainder filled in from reference TRBV7-8 and TRBJ2-5): GAGVSQSPRYKVAKRGQDVALRCDPISGHVSLFWYQQALGQGPEFLTYFQNEAQLDKSGLPSDRFFAERPEGSVSTLKIQRTQQEDSAVYLCASSLAHRGETQYFGPGTRLLVL.

The genes are TRBV5-8 and TRBJ2-1; D uncertain. The CDR3 is 12 amino acids. CDR1 SGHTS and CDR2 YDEGEE come from the germline V gene. The ends were cut back, 5 bases at V and 5 bases at J, with 8 bases in the middle. The CDR3 sequence is CASRAEDNEQFF. CDR3 DNA sequence: TGTGCCAGCAGGGCTGAGGACAATGAGCAGTTCTTC.

This clone has only a few counts. The V gene is TRBV5-1, the J gene TRBJ1-5; D not resolved. Between the trimmed V and J ends, which lost 2 bases and 4 bases, there was a span of 13 bases. Germline lookup yields CDR1 SGHRS and CDR2 YFSETQ. The CDR3 runs 15 residues. CDR3 residues: CASSLGDTGNQPQHF. Written as DNA, the CDR3 is TGCGCCAGCAGCTTAGGAGACACGGGAAATCAGCCCCAGCATTTT.